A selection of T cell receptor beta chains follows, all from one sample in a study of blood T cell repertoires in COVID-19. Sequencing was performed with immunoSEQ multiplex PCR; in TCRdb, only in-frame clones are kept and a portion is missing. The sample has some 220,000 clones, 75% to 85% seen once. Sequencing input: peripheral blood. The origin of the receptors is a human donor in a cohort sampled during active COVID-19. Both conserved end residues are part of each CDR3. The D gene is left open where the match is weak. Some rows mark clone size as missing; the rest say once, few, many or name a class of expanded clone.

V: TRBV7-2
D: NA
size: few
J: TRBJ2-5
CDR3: CASSKDRVRGQETQYF
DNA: TGTGCCAGCAGCAAAGACAGAGTCAGGGGTCAAGAGACCCAGTACTTC

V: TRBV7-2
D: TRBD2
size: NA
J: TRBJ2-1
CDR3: CASSSTGLAGGNEQFF
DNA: TGTGCCAGCAGCTCGACGGGACTAGCGGGGGGCAATGAGCAGTTCTTC

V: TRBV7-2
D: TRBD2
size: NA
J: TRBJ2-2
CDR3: CASSAGLADTGELFF
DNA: TGTGCCAGCAGCGCGGGACTAGCGGACACCGGGGAGCTGTTTTTT

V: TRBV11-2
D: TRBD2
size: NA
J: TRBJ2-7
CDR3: CASSRRGLADSYEQYF
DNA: TGTGCCAGCAGCCGCAGGGGACTAGCGGACTCCTACGAGCAGTACTTC

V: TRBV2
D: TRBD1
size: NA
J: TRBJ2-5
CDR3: CASSDQFWDRDQETQYF
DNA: TGTGCCAGCAGTGATCAATTCTGGGACAGGGACCAAGAGACCCAGTACTTC

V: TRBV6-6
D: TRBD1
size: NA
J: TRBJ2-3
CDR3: CASRDGQGAADTQYF
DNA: TGTGCCAGCAGGGATGGACAGGGGGCCGCAGATACGCAGTATTTT

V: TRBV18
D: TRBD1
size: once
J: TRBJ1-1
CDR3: CASSPGQGANTEAFF
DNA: TGTGCCAGCTCACCCGGACAGGGGGCGAACACTGAAGCTTTCTTT

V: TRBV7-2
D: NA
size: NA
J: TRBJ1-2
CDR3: CASSLSAGDYGYTF
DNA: TGTGCCAGCAGCTTATCCGCAGGGGACTATGGCTACACCTTC

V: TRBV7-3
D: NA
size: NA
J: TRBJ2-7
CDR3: CASSLQGRSEQYF
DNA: TGTGCCAGCAGCTTACAGGGTAGGTCCGAGCAGTACTTC

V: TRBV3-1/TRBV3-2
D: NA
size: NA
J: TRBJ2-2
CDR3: CASNTPGGGTGELFF
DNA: TGTGCCAGCAATACCCCCGGGGGAGGTACCGGGGAGCTGTTTTTT

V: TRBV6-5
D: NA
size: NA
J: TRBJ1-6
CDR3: CASSLDGNSLSPLHF
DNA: TGTGCCAGCAGTTTGGACGGGAACAGTCTTTCACCCCTCCACTTT

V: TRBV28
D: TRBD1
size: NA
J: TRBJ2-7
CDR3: CASSFTRTGSEQYF
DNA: TGTGCCAGCAGTTTTACACGGACAGGGAGCGAGCAGTACTTC

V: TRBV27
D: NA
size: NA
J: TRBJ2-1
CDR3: CASSLGRGSYNEQFF
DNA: TGTGCCAGCAGTTTAGGCAGGGGCTCCTACAATGAGCAGTTCTTC

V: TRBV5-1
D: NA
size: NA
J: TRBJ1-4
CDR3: CASSSGSTNEKLFF
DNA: TGCGCCAGCAGCTCAGGGTCCACTAATGAAAAACTGTTTTTT

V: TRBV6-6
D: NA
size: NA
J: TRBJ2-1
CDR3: CASRPPSEYEQFF
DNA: TGTGCCAGCAGGCCCCCTTCTGAGTATGAGCAGTTCTTC

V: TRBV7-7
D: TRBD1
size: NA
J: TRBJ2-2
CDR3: CASSFDPGQDGSGELFF
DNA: TGTGCTAGCAGCTTCGATCCGGGACAGGACGGGAGCGGGGAGCTGTTTTTT

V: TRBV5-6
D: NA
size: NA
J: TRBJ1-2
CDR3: CASSLGRDGYTF
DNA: TGTGCCAGCAGCTTGGGTCGGGATGGCTACACCTTC

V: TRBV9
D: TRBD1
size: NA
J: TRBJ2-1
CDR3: CASSVAAGGSYNEQFF
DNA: TGTGCCAGCAGCGTAGCCGCAGGGGGCAGCTACAATGAGCAGTTCTTC

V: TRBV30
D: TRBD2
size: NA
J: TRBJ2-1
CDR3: CAWVPRLGGYNEQFF
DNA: TGTGCCTGGGTCCCCCGGCTGGGGGGGTACAATGAGCAGTTCTTC

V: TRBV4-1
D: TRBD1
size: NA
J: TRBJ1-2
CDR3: CASASPGTANYGYTF
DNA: TGCGCCAGCGCGAGTCCCGGGACAGCTAACTATGGCTACACCTTC

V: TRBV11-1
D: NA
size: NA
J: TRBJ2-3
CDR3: CASSPRLLTDTQYF
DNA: TGTGCCAGCAGCCCCAGACTACTCACAGATACGCAGTATTTT

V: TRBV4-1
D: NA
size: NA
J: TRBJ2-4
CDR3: CASSQAEQGSNIQYF
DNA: TGCGCCAGCAGCCAAGCTGAACAGGGTTCGAACATTCAGTACTTC

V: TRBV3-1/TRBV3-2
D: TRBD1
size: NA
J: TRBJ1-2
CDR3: CASSQEGTGFKGYTF
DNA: TGTGCCAGCAGCCAGGAAGGGACAGGGTTTAAAGGCTACACCTTC

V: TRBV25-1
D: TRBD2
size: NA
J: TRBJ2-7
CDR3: CASSEGIAGGISYEQYF
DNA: TGTGCCAGCAGTGAGGGAATAGCGGGAGGTATCTCCTACGAGCAGTACTTC

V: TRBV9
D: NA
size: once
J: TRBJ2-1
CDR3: CASSPQDFSYNEQFF
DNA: TGTGCCAGCAGCCCCCAGGACTTCTCCTACAATGAGCAGTTCTTC

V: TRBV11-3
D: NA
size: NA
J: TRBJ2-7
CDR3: CASSLGTGEGYEQYF
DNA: TGTGCCAGCAGCTTAGGGACCGGTGAGGGTTACGAGCAGTACTTC

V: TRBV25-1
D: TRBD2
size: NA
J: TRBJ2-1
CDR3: CASSEYGSSGSHEQFF
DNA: TGTGCCAGCAGTGAATATGGGTCTAGCGGGAGCCATGAGCAGTTCTTC

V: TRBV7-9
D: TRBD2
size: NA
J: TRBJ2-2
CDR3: CASSRREIRGLAGTGELFF
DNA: TGTGCCAGCAGCCGACGGGAGATACGGGGACTAGCGGGGACCGGGGAGCTGTTTTTT

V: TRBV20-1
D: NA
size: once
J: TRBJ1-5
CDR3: CSASLSRGNQPQHF
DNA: TGCAGTGCTAGTCTCTCTAGGGGTAACCAGCCCCAGCATTTT

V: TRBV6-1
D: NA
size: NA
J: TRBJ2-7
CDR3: CASSERGKHSYEQYF
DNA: TGTGCCAGCAGTGAAAGAGGCAAGCACTCCTACGAGCAGTACTTC

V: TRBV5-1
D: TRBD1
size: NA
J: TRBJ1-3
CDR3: CASSLTGGDGNTIYF
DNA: TGCGCCAGCAGCTTGACAGGGGGTGACGGAAACACCATATATTTT

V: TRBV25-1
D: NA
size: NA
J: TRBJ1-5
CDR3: CASTGGGNQPQHF
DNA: TGTGCCAGCACGGGCGGGGGCAATCAGCCCCAGCATTTT

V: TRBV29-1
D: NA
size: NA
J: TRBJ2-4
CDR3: CSVRQRDIQYF
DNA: TGCAGCGTCAGGCAGAGGGACATTCAGTACTTC

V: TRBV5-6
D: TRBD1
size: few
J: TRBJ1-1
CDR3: CASMSGRGRTEAFF
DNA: TGTGCCAGCATGTCTGGCAGGGGGCGGACTGAAGCTTTCTTT

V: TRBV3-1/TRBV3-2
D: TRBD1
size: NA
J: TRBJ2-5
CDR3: CASSQDSRMGQAYQETQYF
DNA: TGTGCCAGCAGCCAAGACTCGCGGATGGGACAGGCGTACCAAGAGACCCAGTACTTC

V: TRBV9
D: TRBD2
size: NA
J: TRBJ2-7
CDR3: CASSVGFASGAYEQYF
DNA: TGTGCCAGCAGTGTCGGCTTTGCTAGCGGGGCCTACGAGCAGTACTTC

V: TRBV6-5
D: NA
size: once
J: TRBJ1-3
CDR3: CASSYYGDRSGNTIYF
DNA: TGTGCCAGCAGTTACTACGGGGATCGCTCTGGAAACACCATATATTTT

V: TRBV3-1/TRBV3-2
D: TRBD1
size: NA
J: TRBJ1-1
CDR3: CASSQGTGDTEAFF
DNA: TGTGCCAGCAGCCAAGGAACAGGGGATACTGAAGCTTTCTTT

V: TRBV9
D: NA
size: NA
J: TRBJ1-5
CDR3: CASSVYSNQPQHF
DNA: TGTGCCAGCAGCGTGTATAGCAATCAGCCCCAGCATTTT

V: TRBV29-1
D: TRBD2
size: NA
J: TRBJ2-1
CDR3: CSVRESDNEQFF
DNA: TGCAGCGTGCGGGAGTCCGACAATGAGCAGTTCTTC

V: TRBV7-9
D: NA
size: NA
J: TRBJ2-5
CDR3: CASSRQGTGKETQYF
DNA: TGTGCCAGCAGCCGCCAGGGGACGGGTAAAGAGACCCAGTACTTC

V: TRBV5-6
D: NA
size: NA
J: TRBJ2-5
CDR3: CASSLGTRQETQYF
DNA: TGTGCCAGCAGCTTAGGGACTCGCCAAGAGACCCAGTACTTC